The T cell receptor (beta chain) under discussion was sequenced for a study of shared clonotypes between healthy human individuals. Study results and limitations: Clonotype sharing across donors was expected to vary with sequencing depth. Between a handful of donors, naive CD4 clonotypes were shared at a level of about 5%.

Details on this clone: The antigen is undetermined.

The V end lost 5 bases, the J end lost 6 bases, and 8 bases lay between the germline ends. The CDR3 runs 11 residues. Germline values: CDR1 SGHTA, CDR2 FQGNSA. The donor population consisted of healthy HIV-negative adults with no recent acute infections or vaccinations. This table comes from immunoSEQ multiplex PCR, and its TCRdb copy is limited to in-frame clones, with some not included. Here the sample spans millions of clones, just over 90% being singletons. The sequence derives from a man aged 18 to 29 in good health. This chain links TRBV7-2 with TRBJ2-7; D unresolved. Specimen: naive CD4+ T cells sorted from blood. Sample subset: CD45RA+ positively selected. For the CDR3, the DNA is TGTGCCAGCAGCCGGTGGACCGAGCAGTACTTC. Protein: CASSRWTEQYF.